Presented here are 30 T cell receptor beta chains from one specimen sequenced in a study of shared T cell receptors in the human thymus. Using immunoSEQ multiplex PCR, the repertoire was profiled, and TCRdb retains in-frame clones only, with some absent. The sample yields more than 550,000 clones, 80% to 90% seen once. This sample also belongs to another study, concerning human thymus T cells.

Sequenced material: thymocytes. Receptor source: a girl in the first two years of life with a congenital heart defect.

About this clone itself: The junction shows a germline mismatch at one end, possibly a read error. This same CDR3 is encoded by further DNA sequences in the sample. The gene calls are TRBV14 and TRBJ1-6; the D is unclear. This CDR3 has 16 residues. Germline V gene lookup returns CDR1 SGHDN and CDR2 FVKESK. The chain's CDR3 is CASSQDLRSYNSPLHF. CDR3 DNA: TGTGCCAGCAGCCAAGATCTACGCTCCTATAATTCCCCCCTCCACTTT.

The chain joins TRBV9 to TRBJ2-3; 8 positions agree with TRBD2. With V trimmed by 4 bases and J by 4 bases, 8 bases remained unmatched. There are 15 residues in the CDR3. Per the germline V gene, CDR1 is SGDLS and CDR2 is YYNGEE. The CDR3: CASSPHRGGPDTQYF. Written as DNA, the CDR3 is TGTGCCAGCAGCCCCCACCGGGGGGGCCCAGATACGCAGTATTTT. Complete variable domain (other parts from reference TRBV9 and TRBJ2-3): DSGVTQTPKHLITATGQRVTLRCSPRSGDLSVYWYQQSLDQGLQFLIQYYNGEERAKGNILERFSAQQFPDLHSELNLSSLELGDSALYFCASSPHRGGPDTQYFGPGTRLTVL.

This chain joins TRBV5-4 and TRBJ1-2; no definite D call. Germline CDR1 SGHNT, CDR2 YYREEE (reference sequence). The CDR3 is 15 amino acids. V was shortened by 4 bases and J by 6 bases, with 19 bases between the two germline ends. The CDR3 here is CASSPMTESPNGYTF. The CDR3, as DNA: TGTGCCAGCAGCCCGATGACGGAGTCTCCCAATGGCTACACCTTC. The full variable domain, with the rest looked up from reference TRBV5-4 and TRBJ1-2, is ETGVTQSPTHLIKTRGQQVTLRCSSQSGHNTVSWYQQALGQGPQFIFQYYREEENGRGNFPPRFSGLQFPNYSSELNVNALELDDSALYLCASSPMTESPNGYTFGSGTRLTVV.

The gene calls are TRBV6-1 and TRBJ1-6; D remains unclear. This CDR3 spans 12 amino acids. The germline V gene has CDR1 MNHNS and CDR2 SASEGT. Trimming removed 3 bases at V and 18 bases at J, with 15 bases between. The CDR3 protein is CASSDAVAAGHF. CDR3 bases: TGTGCCAGCAGTGACGCGGTTGCGGCTGGCCACTTT.

The DNA of the CDR3 is TGTGCCAGCACCCTGACAGGGGAGACCCAGTACTTC. Its protein product is CASTLTGETQYF. This rearrangement joins TRBV2 to TRBJ2-5; 7 bases match TRBD1. The germline V gene encodes CDR1 SNHLY and CDR2 FYNNEI. With 7 bases clipped from V and 5 bases from J, the junction kept 4 bases outside the gene matches. The CDR3 totals 12 residues.

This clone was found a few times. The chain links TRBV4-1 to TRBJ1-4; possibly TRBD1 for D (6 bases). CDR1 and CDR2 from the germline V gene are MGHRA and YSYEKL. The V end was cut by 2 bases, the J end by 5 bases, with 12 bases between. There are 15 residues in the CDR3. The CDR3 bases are TGCGCCAGCAGCCAATCAGGGGTTCCGAATGAAAAACTGTTTTTT. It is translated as CASSQSGVPNEKLFF.

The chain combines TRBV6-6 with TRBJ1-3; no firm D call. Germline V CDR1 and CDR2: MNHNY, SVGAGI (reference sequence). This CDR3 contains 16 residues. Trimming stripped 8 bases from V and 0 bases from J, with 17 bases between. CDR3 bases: TGTGCCAGCTTGTCCCGTCACAGCTCCTCTGGAAACACCATATATTTT. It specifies CASLSRHSSSGNTIYF.

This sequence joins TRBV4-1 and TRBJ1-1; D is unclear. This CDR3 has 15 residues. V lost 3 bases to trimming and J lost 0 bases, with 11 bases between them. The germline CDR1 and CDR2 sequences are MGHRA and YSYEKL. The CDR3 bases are TGCGCCAGCAGCCACGACAATCTCTTGAACACTGAAGCTTTCTTT. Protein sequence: CASSHDNLLNTEAFF.

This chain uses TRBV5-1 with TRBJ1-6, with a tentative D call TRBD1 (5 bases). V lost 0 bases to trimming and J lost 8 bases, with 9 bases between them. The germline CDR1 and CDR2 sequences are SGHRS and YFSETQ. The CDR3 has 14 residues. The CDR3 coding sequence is TGCGCCAGCAGCTTGGCAGGGATATATTCACCCCTCCACTTT. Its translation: CASSLAGIYSPLHF.

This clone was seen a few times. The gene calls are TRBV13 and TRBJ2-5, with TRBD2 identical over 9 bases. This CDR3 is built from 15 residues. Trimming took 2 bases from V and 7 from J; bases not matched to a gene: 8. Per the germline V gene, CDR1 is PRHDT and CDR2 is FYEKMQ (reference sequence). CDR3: CASSLRRGGDLTQYF. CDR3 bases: TGTGCCAGCAGCTTACGTCGCGGGGGGGATCTGACCCAGTACTTC.

The CDR3 DNA is TGCGCCAGCAGCCCAACCCTTCTTACTAGGAAACAAGAGACCCAGTACTTC. It encodes CASSPTLLTRKQETQYF. The chain carries TRBV4-1 and TRBJ2-5; perhaps TRBD2 as D (5 bases). The CDR3 length is 17 residues. Germline lookup yields CDR1 MGHRA and CDR2 YSYEKL. The V gene lost 4 bases and the J gene lost 2 bases, with 20 bases spanning the gap.

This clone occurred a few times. This CDR3 reads CASSQAQAEAGELFF. The DNA of the CDR3 is TGTGCCAGCAGCCAAGCGCAAGCGGAGGCCGGGGAGCTGTTTTTT. The chain combines TRBV14 with TRBJ2-2; possibly TRBD2 for D (5 bases). This CDR3 has 15 residues. Deletions cut 1 base from V and 6 bases from J, with 12 bases between. Germline V lookup: CDR1 SGHDN, CDR2 FVKESK.

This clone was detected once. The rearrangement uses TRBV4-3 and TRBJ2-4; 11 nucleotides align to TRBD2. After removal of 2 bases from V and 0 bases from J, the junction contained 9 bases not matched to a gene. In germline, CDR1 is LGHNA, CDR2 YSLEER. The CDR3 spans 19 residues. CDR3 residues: CASSQQLAGAHIAKNIQYF. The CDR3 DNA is TGCGCCAGCAGCCAACAACTAGCGGGGGCTCATATAGCCAAAAACATTCAGTACTTC.

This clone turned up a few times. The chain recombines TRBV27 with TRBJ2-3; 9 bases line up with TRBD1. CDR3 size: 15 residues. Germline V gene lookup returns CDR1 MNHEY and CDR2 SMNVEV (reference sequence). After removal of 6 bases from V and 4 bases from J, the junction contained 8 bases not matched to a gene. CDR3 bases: TGTGCCAGCAGACAGGGGGCTGATTGGGCAGATACGCAGTATTTT. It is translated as CASRQGADWADTQYF.

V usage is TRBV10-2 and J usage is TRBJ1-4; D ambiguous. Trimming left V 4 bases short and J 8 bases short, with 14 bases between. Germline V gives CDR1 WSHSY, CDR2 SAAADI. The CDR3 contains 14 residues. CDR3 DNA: TGCGCCAGCAGTGCCTTTGGTGAGGGCGAAAAACTGTTTTTT. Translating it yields CASSAFGEGEKLFF.

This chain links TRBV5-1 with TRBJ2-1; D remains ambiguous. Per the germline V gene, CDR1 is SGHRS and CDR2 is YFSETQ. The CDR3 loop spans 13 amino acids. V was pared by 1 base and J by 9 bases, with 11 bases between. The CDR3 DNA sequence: TGCGCCAGCAGCTTGCTACCCCTCCCTGAGCAGTTCTTC. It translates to CASSLLPLPEQFF.

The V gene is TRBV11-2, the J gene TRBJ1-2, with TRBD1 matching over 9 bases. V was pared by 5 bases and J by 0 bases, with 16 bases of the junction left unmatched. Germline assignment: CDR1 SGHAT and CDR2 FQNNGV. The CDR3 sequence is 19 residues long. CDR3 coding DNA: TGTGCCAGCAGCCGCGGCCTGCCGGGACAGGGAGTCGCTAACTATGGCTACACCTTC. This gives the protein CASSRGLPGQGVANYGYTF.

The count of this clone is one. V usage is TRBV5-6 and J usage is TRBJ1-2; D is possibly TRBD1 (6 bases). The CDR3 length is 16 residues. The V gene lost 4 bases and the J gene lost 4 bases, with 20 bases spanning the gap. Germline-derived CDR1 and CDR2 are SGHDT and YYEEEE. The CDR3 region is CASSVTRGTALYGYTF. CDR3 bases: TGTGCCAGCAGCGTGACAAGGGGGACCGCTCTCTATGGCTACACCTTC.

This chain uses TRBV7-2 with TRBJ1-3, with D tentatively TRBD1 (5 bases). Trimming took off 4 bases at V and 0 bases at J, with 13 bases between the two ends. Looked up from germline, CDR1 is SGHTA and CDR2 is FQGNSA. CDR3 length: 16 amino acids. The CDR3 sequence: CASSYVGGGSGNTIYF. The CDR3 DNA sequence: TGTGCCAGCAGCTACGTGGGCGGGGGCTCTGGAAACACCATATATTTT.

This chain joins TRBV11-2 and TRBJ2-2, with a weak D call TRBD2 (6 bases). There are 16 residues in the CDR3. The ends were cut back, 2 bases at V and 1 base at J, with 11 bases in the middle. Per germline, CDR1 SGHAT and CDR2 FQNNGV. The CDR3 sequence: CASSLPAGQNTGELFF. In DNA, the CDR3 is TGTGCCAGCAGCTTACCGGCGGGGCAGAACACCGGGGAGCTGTTTTTT.

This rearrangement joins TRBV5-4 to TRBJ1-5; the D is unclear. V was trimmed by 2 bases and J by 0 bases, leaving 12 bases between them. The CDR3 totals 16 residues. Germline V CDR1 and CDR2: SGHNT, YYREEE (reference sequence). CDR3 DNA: TGTGCCAGCAGCTTTCCGATGGTACATAGCAATCAGCCCCAGCATTTT. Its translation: CASSFPMVHSNQPQHF.

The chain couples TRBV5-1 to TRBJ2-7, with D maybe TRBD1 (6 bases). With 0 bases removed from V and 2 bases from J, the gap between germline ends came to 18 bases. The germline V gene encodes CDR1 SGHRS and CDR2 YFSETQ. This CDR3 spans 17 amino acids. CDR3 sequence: CASSLEVADRGTYEQYF. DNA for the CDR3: TGCGCCAGCAGCTTGGAGGTTGCGGACAGAGGAACCTACGAGCAGTACTTC. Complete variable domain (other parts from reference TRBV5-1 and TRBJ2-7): KAGVTQTPRYLIKTRGQQVTLSCSPISGHRSVSWYQQTPGQGLQFLFEYFSETQRNKGNFPGRFSGRQFSNSRSEMNVSTLELGDSALYLCASSLEVADRGTYEQYFGPGTRLTVT.

CDR3 in amino acids: CASSLGRGRTSPYEQYF. The CDR3 region has the DNA TGTGCCAGCAGCTTAGGCAGAGGACGGACTTCTCCCTACGAGCAGTACTTC. This sequence joins TRBV13 and TRBJ2-7; D is possibly TRBD2 (5 bases). Germline V gene data show CDR1 as PRHDT and CDR2 as FYEKMQ (reference sequence). The length of the CDR3 is 17 residues. The V and J ends lost 0 bases and 2 bases respectively, with 17 bases between them.

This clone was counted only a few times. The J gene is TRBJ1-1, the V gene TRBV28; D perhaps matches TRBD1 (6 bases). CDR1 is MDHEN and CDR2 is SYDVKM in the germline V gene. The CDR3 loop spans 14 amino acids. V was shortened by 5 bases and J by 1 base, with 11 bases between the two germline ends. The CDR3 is CASSTDRPNTEAFF. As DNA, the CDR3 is TGTGCCAGCAGTACCGACAGGCCGAACACTGAAGCTTTCTTT.

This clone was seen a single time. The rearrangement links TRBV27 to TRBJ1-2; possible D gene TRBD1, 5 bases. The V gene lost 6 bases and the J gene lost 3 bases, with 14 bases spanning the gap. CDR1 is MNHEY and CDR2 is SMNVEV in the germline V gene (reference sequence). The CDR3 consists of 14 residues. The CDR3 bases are TGTGCCAGCAGCCCCACCCTCAGGGACTATGGCTACACCTTC. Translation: CASSPTLRDYGYTF.

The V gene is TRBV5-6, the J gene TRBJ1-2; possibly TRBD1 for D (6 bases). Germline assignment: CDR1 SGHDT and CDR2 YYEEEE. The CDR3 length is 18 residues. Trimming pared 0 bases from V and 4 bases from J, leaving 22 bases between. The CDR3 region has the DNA TGTGCCAGCAGCTTGGGGCCGGTTCGGGGGGCTTTCTTCTATGGCTACACCTTC. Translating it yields CASSLGPVRGAFFYGYTF.

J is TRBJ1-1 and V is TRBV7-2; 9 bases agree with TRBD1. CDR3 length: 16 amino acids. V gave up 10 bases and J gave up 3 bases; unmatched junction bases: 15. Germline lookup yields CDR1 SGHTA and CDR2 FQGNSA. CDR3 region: CATTDRGREAYTEAFF. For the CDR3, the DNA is TGTGCCACCACGGACAGGGGTCGCGAAGCCTACACTGAAGCTTTCTTT.

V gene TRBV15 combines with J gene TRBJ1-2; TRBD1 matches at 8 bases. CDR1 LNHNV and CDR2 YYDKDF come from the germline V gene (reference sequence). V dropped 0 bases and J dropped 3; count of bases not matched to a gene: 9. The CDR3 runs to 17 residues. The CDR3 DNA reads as TGTGCCACCAGCAGAGAAACTCAGGGGGCGCGGGACTATGGCTACACCTTC. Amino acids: CATSRETQGARDYGYTF.

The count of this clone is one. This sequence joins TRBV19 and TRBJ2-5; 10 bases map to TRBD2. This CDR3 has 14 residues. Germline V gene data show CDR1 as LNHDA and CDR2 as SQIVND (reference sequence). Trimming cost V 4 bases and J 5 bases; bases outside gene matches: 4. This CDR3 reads CASSSSGGRETQYF. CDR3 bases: TGTGCCAGTAGTAGTAGCGGGGGGCGCGAGACCCAGTACTTC.

The CDR3 DNA sequence: TGTGCCAGCAGTTATAAGGACACCCTCACCGGGGAGCTGTTTTTT. Protein product: CASSYKDTLTGELFF. This sequence joins TRBV6-6 and TRBJ2-2, with D possibly being TRBD1 (5 bases). Germline CDR1 reads MNHNY; CDR2 reads SVGAGI (reference sequence). V lost 3 bases and J lost 4, with 12 bases in between. CDR3 length: 15 amino acids.